Below, 3 T cell receptor beta chains from the same sample are listed, as sequenced in a study of response to subunit inactivated influenza vaccine. Each CDR3 protein gets one entry after TCRdb re-called the RT-PCR reads with MiXCR. The data hold a few hundred thousand distinct CDR3 sequences, with roughly an eighth observed a single time. Here the sequenced sample was non-naive T cells sorted from PBMCs, taken 14 to 15 days before vaccination. The receptors here all came from a man aged 45-65 years who received an inactivated influenza vaccine.

The chain combines TRBV6-2 or TRBV6-3 with TRBJ2-1; 7 bases are a match to TRBD1. The CDR3 totals 15 residues. The J segment lost 2 bases and the V segment lost 5 bases, leaving 6 bases of the junction unmatched. Germline CDR1 and CDR2: MNHEY and SVGEGT. The CDR3 spells CASSIRQGPYNEQFF. The CDR3 DNA follows: TGTGCCAGCAGTATCCGACAGGGTCCCTACAATGAGCAGTTCTTC.

This clonotype was seen a few times. The chain joins TRBV7-2 to TRBJ2-7; possibly TRBD2 for D (5 bases). The V end was cut by 5 bases, the J end by 3 bases, with 17 bases between. This CDR3 comprises 15 residues. Per germline, CDR1 SGHTA and CDR2 FQGNSA. The CDR3 here is CASSRTRGEGYEQYF. The CDR3 bases are TGTGCCAGCAGCCGCACTAGAGGAGAAGGCTACGAGCAGTACTTC.

This clonotype showed up just a few times. The chain carries TRBV7-9 and TRBJ2-7; D not resolved. The V end was cut by 1 base, the J end by 0 bases, with 10 bases between. CDR3 length: 15 residues. Germline V gene lookup returns CDR1 SEHNR and CDR2 FQNEAQ (reference sequence). DNA for the CDR3: TGTGCCAGCAGCTTAGGAGACTTTAGCTCCTACGAGCAGTACTTC. This sequence encodes CASSLGDFSSYEQYF.